The clone carrying this T cell receptor (beta chain) was observed at least ten times. No antigen is known for it. Researchers built TCR beta libraries using quantitative 5'-RACE with molecular barcodes. TCRdb used MiXCR to reprocess the 5' RACE reads, holding one entry per CDR3 protein. The sample records 90,000 to 100,000 distinct CDR3 sequences, 8% to 10% being singletons. Trimming at V came to 7 bases and at J to 6 bases, leaving 4 bases not matched to a gene. Germline V gene lookup returns CDR1 SQVTM and CDR2 ANQGSEA. This CDR3 has 12 amino acids. The data were obtained in a study of CD8 T cells in ankylosing spondylitis. Notes on the study in general: According to the report, clones linked to the disease were significantly enriched in matched synovial fluid samples taken from ankylosing spondylitis patients. There was a TCR beta motif, made of roughly eight highly homologous variants, that appeared characteristic of ankylosing spondylitis blood. Earlier reports found some motif variants in synovial fluid and blood in reactive arthritis.

V usage is TRBV29-1 and J usage is TRBJ2-1, with 9 bases identical to TRBD1. This clonotype originated in a male donor with ankylosing spondylitis or in good health (not recorded which). Input material: blood, either unsorted or a sorted T cell fraction (not recorded which). The CDR3 loop reads CSAGQGLNEQFF. CDR3 DNA sequence: TGCAGCGCGGGACAGGGTCTCAATGAGCAGTTCTTC.